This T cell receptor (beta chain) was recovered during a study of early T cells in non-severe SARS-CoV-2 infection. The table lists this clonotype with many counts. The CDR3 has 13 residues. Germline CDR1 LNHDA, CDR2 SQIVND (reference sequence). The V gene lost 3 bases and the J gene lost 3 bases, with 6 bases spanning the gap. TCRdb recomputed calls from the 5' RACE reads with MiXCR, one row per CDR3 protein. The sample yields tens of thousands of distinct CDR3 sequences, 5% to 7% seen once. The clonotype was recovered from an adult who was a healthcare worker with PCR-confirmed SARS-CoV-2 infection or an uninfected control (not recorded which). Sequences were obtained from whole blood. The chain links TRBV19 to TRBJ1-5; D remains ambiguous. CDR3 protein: CASSMDLNQPQHF. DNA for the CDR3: TGTGCCAGTAGTATGGACCTCAATCAGCCCCAGCATTTT.